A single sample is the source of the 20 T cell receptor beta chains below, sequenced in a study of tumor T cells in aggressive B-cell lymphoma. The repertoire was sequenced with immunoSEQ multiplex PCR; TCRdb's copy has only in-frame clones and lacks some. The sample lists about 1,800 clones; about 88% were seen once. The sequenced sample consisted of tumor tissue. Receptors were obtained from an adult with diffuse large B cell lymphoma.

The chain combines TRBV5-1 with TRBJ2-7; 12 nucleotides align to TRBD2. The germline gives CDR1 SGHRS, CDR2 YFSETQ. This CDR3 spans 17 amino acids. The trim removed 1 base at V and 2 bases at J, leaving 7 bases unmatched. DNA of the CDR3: TGCGCCAGCAGCTTGAGGGCCTCTAGCGGGGGGGCCTACGAGCAGTACTTC. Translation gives CASSLRASSGGAYEQYF.

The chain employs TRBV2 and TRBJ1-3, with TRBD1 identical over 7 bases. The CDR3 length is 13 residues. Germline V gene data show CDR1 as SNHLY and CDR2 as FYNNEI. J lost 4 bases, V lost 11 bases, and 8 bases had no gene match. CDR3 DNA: TGTGCCTCCTCTGCAGGGGGAGGAAACACCATATATTTT. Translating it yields CASSAGGGNTIYF.

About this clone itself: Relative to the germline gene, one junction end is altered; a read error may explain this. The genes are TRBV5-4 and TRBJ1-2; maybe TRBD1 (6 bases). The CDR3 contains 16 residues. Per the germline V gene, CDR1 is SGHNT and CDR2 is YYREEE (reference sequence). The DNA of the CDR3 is TGTGCCAGCAGCTTGCCAAACCCCAGGGGTTGGGGTGGCTACATCTTC. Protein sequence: CASSLPNPRGWGGYIF.

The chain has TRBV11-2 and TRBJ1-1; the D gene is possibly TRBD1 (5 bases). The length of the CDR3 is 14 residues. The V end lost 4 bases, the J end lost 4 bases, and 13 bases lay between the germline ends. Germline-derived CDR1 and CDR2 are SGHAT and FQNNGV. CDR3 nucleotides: TGTGCCAGCAGCTCACCTGACAGTCCCACTGAAGCTTTCTTT. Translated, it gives CASSSPDSPTEAFF.

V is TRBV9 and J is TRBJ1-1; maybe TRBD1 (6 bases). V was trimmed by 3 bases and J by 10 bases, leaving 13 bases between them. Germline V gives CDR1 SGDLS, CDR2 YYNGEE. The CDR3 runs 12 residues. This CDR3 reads CASSGQEFGAFF. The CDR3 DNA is TGTGCCAGCAGCGGACAGGAGTTTGGAGCTTTCTTT.

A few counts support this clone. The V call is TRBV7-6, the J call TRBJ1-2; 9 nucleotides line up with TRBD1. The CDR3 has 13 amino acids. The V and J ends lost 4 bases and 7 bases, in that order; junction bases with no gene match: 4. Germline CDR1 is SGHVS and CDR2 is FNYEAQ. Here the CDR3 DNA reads TGTGCCAGCAGCTCGACAGGGGGGTCTGGCTACACCTTC. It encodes CASSSTGGSGYTF.

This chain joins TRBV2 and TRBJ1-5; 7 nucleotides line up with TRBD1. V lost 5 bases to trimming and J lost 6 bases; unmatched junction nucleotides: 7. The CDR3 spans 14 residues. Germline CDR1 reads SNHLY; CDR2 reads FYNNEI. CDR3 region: CASSFDRVGQPQHF. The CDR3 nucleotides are TGTGCCAGCAGTTTTGACAGGGTGGGTCAGCCCCAGCATTTT.

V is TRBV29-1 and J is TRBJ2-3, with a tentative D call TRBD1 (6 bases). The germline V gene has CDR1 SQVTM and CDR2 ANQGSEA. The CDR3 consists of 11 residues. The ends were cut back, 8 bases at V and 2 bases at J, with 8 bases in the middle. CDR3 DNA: TGCAGCTACAGGGTCACAGATACGCAGTATTTT. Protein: CSYRVTDTQYF.

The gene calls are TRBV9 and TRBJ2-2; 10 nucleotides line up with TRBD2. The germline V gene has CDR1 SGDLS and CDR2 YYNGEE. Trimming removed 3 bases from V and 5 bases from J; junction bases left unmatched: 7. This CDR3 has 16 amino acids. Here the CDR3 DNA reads TGTGCCAGCAGCGCGAGGGCTAGCGGGAGTACCGGGGAGCTGTTTTTT. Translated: CASSARASGSTGELFF.

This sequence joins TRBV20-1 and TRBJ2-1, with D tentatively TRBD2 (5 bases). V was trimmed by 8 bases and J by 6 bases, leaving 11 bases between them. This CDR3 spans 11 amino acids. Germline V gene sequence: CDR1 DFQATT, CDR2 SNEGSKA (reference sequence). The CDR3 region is CSPEGPNEQFF. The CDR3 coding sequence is TGCAGTCCAGAGGGCCCCAATGAGCAGTTCTTC.

The CDR3 DNA is TGTGCCAGCACGTCAACACCGGGGGACTTTTACGAGCAGTACTTC. This codes for CASTSTPGDFYEQYF. The chain recombines TRBV7-9 with TRBJ2-7; maybe TRBD2 (6 bases). Germline V gene lookup returns CDR1 SEHNR and CDR2 FQNEAQ (reference sequence). V was cut by 7 bases and J by 4 bases, with 20 bases left in between. The CDR3 is 15 amino acids.

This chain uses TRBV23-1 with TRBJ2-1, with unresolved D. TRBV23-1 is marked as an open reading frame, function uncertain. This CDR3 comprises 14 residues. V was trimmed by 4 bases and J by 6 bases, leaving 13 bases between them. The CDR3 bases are TGCGCCAGCAGTCCAGACGGCGGCGTCAATGAGCAGTTCTTC. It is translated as CASSPDGGVNEQFF.

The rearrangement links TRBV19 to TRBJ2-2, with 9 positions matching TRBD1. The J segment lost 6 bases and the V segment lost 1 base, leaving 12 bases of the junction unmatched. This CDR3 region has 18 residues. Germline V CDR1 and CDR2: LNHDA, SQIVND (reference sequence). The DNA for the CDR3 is TGTGCCAGTAGTATAGTACCCGGGGACAGGGCCGTCGCCGGGGAGCTGTTTTTT. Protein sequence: CASSIVPGDRAVAGELFF.

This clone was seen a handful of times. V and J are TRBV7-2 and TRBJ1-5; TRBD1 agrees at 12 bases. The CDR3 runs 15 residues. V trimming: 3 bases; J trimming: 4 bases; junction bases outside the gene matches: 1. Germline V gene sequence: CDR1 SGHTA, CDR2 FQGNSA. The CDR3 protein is CASSLGQGANQPQHF. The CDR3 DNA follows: TGTGCCAGCAGCTTGGGACAGGGGGCGAATCAGCCCCAGCATTTT.

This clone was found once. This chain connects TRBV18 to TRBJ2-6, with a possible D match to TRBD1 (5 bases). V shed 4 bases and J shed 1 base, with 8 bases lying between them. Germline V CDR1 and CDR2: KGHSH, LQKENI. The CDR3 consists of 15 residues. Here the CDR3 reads CASSQPGSGANVLTF. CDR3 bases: TGTGCCAGCTCACAGCCAGGGTCTGGGGCCAACGTCCTGACTTTC. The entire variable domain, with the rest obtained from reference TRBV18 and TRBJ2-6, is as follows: NAGVMQNPRHLVRRRGQEARLRCSPMKGHSHVYWYRQLPEEGLKFMVYLQKENIIDESGMPKERFSAEFPKEGPSILRIQQVVRGDSAAYFCASSQPGSGANVLTFGAGSRLTVL.

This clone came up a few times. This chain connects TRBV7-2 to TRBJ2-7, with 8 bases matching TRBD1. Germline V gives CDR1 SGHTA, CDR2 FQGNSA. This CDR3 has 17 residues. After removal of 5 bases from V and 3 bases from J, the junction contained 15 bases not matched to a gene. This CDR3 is CASSLSSVRDRIYEQYF. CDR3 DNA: TGTGCCAGCAGCCTAAGTTCAGTGCGGGACAGGATCTACGAGCAGTACTTC. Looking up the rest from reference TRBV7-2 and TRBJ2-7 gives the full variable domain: GAGVSQSPSNKVTEKGKDVELRCDPISGHTALYWYRQSLGQGLEFLIYFQGNSAPDKSGLPSDRFSAERTGGSVSTLTIQRTQQEDSAVYLCASSLSSVRDRIYEQYFGPGTRLTVT.

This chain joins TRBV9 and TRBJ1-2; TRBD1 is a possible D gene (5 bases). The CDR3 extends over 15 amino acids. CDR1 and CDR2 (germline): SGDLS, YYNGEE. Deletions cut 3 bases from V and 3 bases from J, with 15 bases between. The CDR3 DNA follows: TGTGCCAGCAGCGCCCAGGGTGGGGAATACTATGGCTACACCTTC. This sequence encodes CASSAQGGEYYGYTF. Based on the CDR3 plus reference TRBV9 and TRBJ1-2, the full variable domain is DSGVTQTPKHLITATGQRVTLRCSPRSGDLSVYWYQQSLDQGLQFLIQYYNGEERAKGNILERFSAQQFPDLHSELNLSSLELGDSALYFCASSAQGGEYYGYTFGSGTRLTVV.

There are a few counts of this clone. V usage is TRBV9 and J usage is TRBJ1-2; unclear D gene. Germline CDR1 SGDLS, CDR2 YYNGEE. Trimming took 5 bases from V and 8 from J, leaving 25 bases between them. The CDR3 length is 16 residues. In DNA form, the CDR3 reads TGTGCCAGCAGTGGCTCGGCAGGATCCCCCCTCTGGGGCTACACCTTC. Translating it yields CASSGSAGSPLWGYTF.

The CDR3 loop is CASSMTSGDYNEQFF. The DNA for the CDR3 is TGTGCCAGTAGTATGACTAGCGGGGACTACAATGAGCAGTTCTTC. This rearrangement joins TRBV19 to TRBJ2-1; 11 nucleotides match TRBD2. The CDR3 is 15 residues long. Trimming removed 3 bases from V and 3 bases from J; junction bases left unmatched: 1. CDR1 is LNHDA, CDR2 SQIVND, per germline (reference sequence).

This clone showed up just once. In DNA form, the CDR3 reads TGTGCCAGCAGCTTATTTCGGTGGCGGAGCTTCTACAATGAGCAGTTCTTC. This gives the protein CASSLFRWRSFYNEQFF. The chain recombines TRBV7-3 with TRBJ2-1; D gene unclear. CDR1 is SGHTA, CDR2 FQGTGA, per germline. The CDR3 spans 17 residues. The V gene lost 2 bases and the J gene lost 3 bases, with 17 bases spanning the gap.